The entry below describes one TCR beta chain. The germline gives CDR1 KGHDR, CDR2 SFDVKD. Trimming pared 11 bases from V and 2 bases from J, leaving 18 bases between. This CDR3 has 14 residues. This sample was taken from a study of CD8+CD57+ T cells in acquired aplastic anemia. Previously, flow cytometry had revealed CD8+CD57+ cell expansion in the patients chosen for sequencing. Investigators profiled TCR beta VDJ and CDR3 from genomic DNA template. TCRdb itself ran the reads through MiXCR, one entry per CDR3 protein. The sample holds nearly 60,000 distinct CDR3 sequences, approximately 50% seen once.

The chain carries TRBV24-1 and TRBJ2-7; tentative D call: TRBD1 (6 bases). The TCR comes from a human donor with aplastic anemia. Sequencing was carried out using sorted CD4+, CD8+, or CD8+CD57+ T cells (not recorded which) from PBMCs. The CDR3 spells CASTPGTRAYEQYF. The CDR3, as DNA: TGTGCCAGCACCCCCGGGACAAGAGCCTACGAGCAGTACTTC.